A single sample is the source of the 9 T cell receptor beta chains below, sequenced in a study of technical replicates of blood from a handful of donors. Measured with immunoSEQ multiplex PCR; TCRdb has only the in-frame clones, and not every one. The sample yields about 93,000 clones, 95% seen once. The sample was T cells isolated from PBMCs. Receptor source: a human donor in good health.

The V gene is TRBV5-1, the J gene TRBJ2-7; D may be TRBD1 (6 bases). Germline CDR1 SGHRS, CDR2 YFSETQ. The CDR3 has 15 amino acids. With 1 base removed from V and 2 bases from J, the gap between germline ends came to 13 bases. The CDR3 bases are TGCGCCAGCAGCTTGTCAGGGGAACGTCCCTACGAGCAGTACTTC. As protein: CASSLSGERPYEQYF.

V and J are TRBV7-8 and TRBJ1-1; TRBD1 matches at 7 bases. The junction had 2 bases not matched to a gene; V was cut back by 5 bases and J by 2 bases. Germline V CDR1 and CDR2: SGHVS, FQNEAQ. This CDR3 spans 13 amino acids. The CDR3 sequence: CASSAGGNTEAFF. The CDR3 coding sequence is TGTGCCAGCAGCGCAGGGGGTAACACTGAAGCTTTCTTT.

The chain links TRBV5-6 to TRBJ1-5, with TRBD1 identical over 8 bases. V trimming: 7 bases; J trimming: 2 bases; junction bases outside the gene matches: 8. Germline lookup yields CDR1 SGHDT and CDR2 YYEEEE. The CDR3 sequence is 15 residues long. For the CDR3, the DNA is TGTGCCAGCGGACAGGGTTCGCTGGGCAATCAGCCCCAGCATTTT. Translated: CASGQGSLGNQPQHF.

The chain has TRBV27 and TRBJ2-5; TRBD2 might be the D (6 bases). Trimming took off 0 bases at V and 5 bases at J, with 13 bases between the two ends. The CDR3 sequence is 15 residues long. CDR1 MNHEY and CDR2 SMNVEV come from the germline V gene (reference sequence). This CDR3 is CASSLSGLSGETQYF. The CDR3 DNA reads TGTGCCAGCAGTTTATCGGGCCTAAGCGGGGAGACCCAGTACTTC.

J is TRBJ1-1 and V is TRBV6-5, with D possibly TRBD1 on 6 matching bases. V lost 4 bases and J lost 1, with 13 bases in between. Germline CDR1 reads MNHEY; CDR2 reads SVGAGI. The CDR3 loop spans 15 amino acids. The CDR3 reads CASSFRGYRNTEAFF. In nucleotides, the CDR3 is TGTGCCAGCAGTTTCAGGGGATACCGGAACACTGAAGCTTTCTTT.

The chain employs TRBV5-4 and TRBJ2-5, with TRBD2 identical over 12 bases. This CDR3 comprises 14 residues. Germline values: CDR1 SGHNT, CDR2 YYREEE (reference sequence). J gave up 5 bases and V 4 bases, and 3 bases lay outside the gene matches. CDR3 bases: TGTGCCAGCAGCCTAGGACTAGCGGGGGAGACCCAGTACTTC. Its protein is CASSLGLAGETQYF.

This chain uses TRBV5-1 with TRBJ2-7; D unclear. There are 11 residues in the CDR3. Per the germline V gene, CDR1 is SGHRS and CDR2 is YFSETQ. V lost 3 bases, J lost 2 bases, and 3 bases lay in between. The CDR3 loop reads CASSSAYEQYF. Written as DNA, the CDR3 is TGCGCCAGCAGCTCCGCCTACGAGCAGTACTTC.

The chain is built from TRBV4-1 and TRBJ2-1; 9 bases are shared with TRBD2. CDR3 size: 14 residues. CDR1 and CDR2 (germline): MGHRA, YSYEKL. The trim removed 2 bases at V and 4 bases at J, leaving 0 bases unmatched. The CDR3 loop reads CASSQSGGYNEQFF. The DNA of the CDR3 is TGCGCCAGCAGCCAAAGCGGGGGGTACAATGAGCAGTTCTTC.

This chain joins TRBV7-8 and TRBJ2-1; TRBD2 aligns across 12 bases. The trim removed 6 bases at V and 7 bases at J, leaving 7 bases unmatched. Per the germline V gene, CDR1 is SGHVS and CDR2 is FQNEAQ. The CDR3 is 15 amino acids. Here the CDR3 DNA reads TGTGCCAGCAGGGAGCTAGCGGGAGGGCCTAATGAGCAGTTCTTC. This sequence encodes CASRELAGGPNEQFF.